A single sample is the source of the 32 T cell receptor beta chains below, sequenced in a study of T-cell memory formation after mild COVID-19. TCRdb re-analysed the 5' RACE reads in MiXCR, keeping a single row per CDR3 protein. Of about 360,000 distinct CDR3 sequences listed, approximately 15% are singletons. Material: PBMCs or a T cell subset sorted from them (not recorded which). These receptors all stem from a man between 18 and 29 years old who had mild COVID-19 (a few samples of this study predate the infection). Cell type and time point are not known.

This clonotype has a count of ten or more. This sequence joins TRBV27 and TRBJ2-5; 9 bases align to TRBD2. This CDR3 is built from 14 residues. J lost 5 bases, V lost 2 bases, and 3 bases had no gene match. CDR1 is MNHEY, CDR2 SMNVEV, per germline (reference sequence). CDR3 residues: CASSLASGAETQYF. CDR3 DNA sequence: TGTGCCAGCAGTTTAGCTAGCGGGGCCGAGACCCAGTACTTC.

This clonotype was picked up many times. V gene TRBV12-3 or TRBV12-4 combines with J gene TRBJ1-1; D remains ambiguous. V dropped 1 base and J dropped 4 bases, with 10 bases sitting between them. The CDR3 covers 14 residues. The CDR3 DNA follows: TGTGCCAGCAGTTTAGATCGCGGGAGCACTGAAGCTTTCTTT. Translated, it gives CASSLDRGSTEAFF.

This clonotype was detected a few times. The V and J genes are TRBV6-2 or TRBV6-3 and TRBJ2-5; D remains unclear. This CDR3 is 12 amino acids long. The germline gives CDR1 MNHEY, CDR2 SVGEGT. V was trimmed by 7 bases and J by 5 bases, leaving 11 bases between them. CDR3 loop: CASNLVGETQYF. CDR3 DNA sequence: TGTGCCAGCAATTTAGTCGGGGAGACCCAGTACTTC.

In this sample, this clonotype turned up a few times. The chain carries TRBV7-2 and TRBJ2-2; perhaps TRBD1 as D (5 bases). This CDR3 has 14 residues. V was trimmed by 5 bases and J by 1 base, leaving 8 bases between them. CDR1 and CDR2 (germline): SGHTA, FQGNSA. CDR3 in amino acids: CASSQDMNTGELFF. The CDR3 bases are TGTGCCAGCAGCCAGGACATGAACACCGGGGAGCTGTTTTTT.

The V and J genes are TRBV5-1 and TRBJ2-3; D remains ambiguous. V was clipped by 2 bases and J by 1 base, with 11 bases between them. The CDR3 totals 15 residues. Germline CDR1 SGHRS, CDR2 YFSETQ. This CDR3 is CASSFDGTGTDTQYF. The CDR3, as DNA: TGCGCCAGCAGCTTTGATGGCACCGGCACAGATACGCAGTATTTT.

This clonotype has at least ten counts. The rearrangement links TRBV7-3 to TRBJ2-2; D is ambiguous. CDR1 SGHTA and CDR2 FQGTGA come from the germline V gene. The CDR3 spans 13 residues. Trimming shortened V by 5 bases and J by 6 bases, and 10 bases separated the two germline ends. This chain's CDR3 is CASSRPHSGELFF. CDR3 coding DNA: TGTGCCAGCAGCCGACCCCATTCCGGGGAGCTGTTTTTT.

This chain uses TRBV3-1 with TRBJ2-7; TRBD1 matches at 7 bases. This CDR3 has 15 residues. J gave up 3 bases and V 4 bases, and 9 bases lay outside the gene matches. Germline V gives CDR1 LGHDT, CDR2 YNNKEL (reference sequence). The CDR3 here is CASSRDPGQLYEQYF. CDR3 nucleotides: TGTGCCAGCAGCCGAGACCCGGGACAGCTCTACGAGCAGTACTTC.

The chain joins TRBV7-2 to TRBJ1-2; 8 bases agree with TRBD1. The CDR3 is 17 residues long. Germline CDR1 and CDR2: SGHTA and FQGNSA. After removal of 5 bases from V and 2 bases from J, the junction contained 13 bases not matched to a gene. CDR3 protein: CASSGQPGQAANYGYTF. As DNA, the CDR3 is TGTGCCAGCAGCGGGCAACCGGGACAGGCGGCCAACTATGGCTACACCTTC.

CDR3 bases: TGCAGTGCTAGCTGGACACCTCAGGGAGATACGCAGTATTTT. It codes for CSASWTPQGDTQYF. The J gene is TRBJ2-3, the V gene TRBV20-1; D might be TRBD1 (5 bases). Germline V CDR1 and CDR2: DFQATT, SNEGSKA (reference sequence). The CDR3 contains 14 residues. V gave up 3 bases and J gave up 5 bases, with 15 bases separating them.

The chain couples TRBV6-5 to TRBJ2-5, with D tentatively TRBD2 (6 bases). The germline gives CDR1 MNHEY, CDR2 SVGAGI. V was pared by 6 bases and J by 2 bases, with 16 bases between. There are 15 residues in the CDR3. The CDR3 nucleotides read TGTGCCAGCAGGCGACTCGGGGGACCGCAAGAGACCCAGTACTTC. Protein: CASRRLGGPQETQYF.

A word on this clonotype: One end of the junction does not line up with germline, which may come from a read error. The chain uses TRBV20-1 and TRBJ2-5; D unclear. The CDR3 runs to 11 residues. Germline lookup yields CDR1 DFQATT and CDR2 SNEGSKA (reference sequence). The CDR3 loop is CSGGPQGTQYF. CDR3 in DNA: TGCAGTGGTGGGCCTCAAGGGACCCAGTACTTC.

V usage is TRBV20-1 and J usage is TRBJ2-7; possible D gene TRBD2, 5 bases. V gave up 6 bases and J gave up 3 bases, with 18 bases separating them. Germline assignment: CDR1 DFQATT and CDR2 SNEGSKA (reference sequence). The CDR3 has 14 amino acids. CDR3 coding DNA: TGCAGTGCCACGGACGGACCCGGGGACTACGAGCAGTACGTC. This gives the protein CSATDGPGDYEQYV.

V gene TRBV4-3 combines with J gene TRBJ2-5; perhaps D is TRBD1 or TRBD2 (6 bases each). The CDR3 is 14 amino acids. Germline assignment: CDR1 LGHNA and CDR2 YSLEER. V shed 6 bases and J shed 4 bases, with 15 bases lying between them. The CDR3 DNA follows: TGCGCCAGCAGTCAAAGGGGGGCTAGAGAGACCCAGTACTTC. Amino acid sequence: CASSQRGARETQYF.

The chain employs TRBV19 and TRBJ1-2; D uncertain. Per germline, CDR1 LNHDA and CDR2 SQIVND (reference sequence). The CDR3 has 11 residues. V lost 7 bases and J lost 4, with 7 bases in between. CDR3 amino acids: CASTDRYGYTF. CDR3 nucleotide sequence: TGTGCCAGTACCGACCGCTATGGCTACACCTTC.

A few counts support this clonotype. The chain uses TRBV11-2 and TRBJ2-1; TRBD2 matches 9 bases. The junction had 6 bases not matched to a gene; V was cut back by 5 bases and J by 10 bases. CDR3 size: 13 residues. Germline CDR1 and CDR2: SGHAT and FQNNGV. CDR3 DNA sequence: TGTGCCAGCAGCCCTCGCCTAGCGGGGGAGCAGTTCTTC. Its translation is CASSPRLAGEQFF.

The chain recombines TRBV20-1 with TRBJ2-3, with D unclear. The V gene's germline CDR1 is DFQATT and CDR2 SNEGSKA (reference sequence). With 3 bases removed from V and 1 base from J, the gap between germline ends came to 11 bases. The CDR3 is 14 amino acids. The CDR3, as DNA: TGCAGTGCTAGGTACTCCTTGGGCACAGATACGCAGTATTTT. Its translation: CSARYSLGTDTQYF.

Only a few counts were recorded for this clonotype. The genes are TRBV6-6 and TRBJ2-2; the D gene is possibly TRBD1 (6 bases). Germline-derived CDR1 and CDR2 are MNHNY and SVGAGI (reference sequence). The V and J ends lost 7 bases and 5 bases respectively, with 11 bases between them. The CDR3 runs 13 residues. The CDR3 DNA reads TGTGCCAGCACCTGGACAGCTACCGGGGAGCTGTTTTTT. Translation gives CASTWTATGELFF.

J is TRBJ1-6 and V is TRBV5-1, with TRBD1 matching over 7 bases. V shed 0 bases and J 11 bases; nucleotides not matched to a gene: 8. Germline CDR1 and CDR2: SGHRS and YFSETQ. The CDR3 is 15 amino acids. The CDR3 spells CASSLGDRVGPPLHF. The CDR3 DNA is TGCGCCAGCAGCTTGGGCGACAGGGTAGGGCCACCCCTCCACTTT.

This rearrangement joins TRBV5-1 to TRBJ2-7; tentative D call: TRBD2 (6 bases). The V end was cut by 5 bases, the J end by 2 bases, with 17 bases between. CDR1 is SGHRS and CDR2 is YFSETQ in the germline V gene. This CDR3 has 15 amino acids. CDR3 loop: CASRQAGTQTYEQYF. The DNA for the CDR3 is TGCGCCAGCAGACAGGCCGGGACTCAGACCTACGAGCAGTACTTC.

In this sample, this clonotype turned up a few times. The rearrangement joins TRBV7-3 to TRBJ2-3; 8 bases agree with TRBD2. V was clipped by 5 bases and J by 2 bases; unmatched bases: 3. CDR1 and CDR2 from the germline V gene are SGHTA and FQGTGA. This CDR3 contains 14 residues. CDR3 loop: CASSHGGDTDTQYF. Here the CDR3 DNA reads TGTGCCAGCAGCCACGGGGGGGACACAGATACGCAGTATTTT.

This chain joins TRBV12-3 or TRBV12-4 and TRBJ1-2; maybe TRBD1 (5 bases). The V end lost 3 bases, the J end lost 7 bases, and 9 bases lay between the germline ends. This CDR3 is 12 amino acids long. CDR3 sequence reads: CASSFEGPGYTF. CDR3 coding DNA: TGTGCCAGCAGTTTTGAGGGACCTGGCTACACCTTC.

This clonotype was seen many times. The chain recombines TRBV4-2 with TRBJ2-1; tentative D call: TRBD2 (6 bases). Per germline, CDR1 LGHNA and CDR2 YNFKEQ. This CDR3 has 15 residues. Trimming shortened V by 5 bases and J by 2 bases, and 13 bases separated the two germline ends. CDR3 sequence: CASSEVGGPYNEQFF. CDR3 sequence (DNA): TGTGCCAGCAGCGAAGTCGGGGGTCCCTACAATGAGCAGTTCTTC.

Remarks on this clonotype: An end of the junction does not agree with germline; a read error may underlie this. V usage is TRBV7-6 and J usage is TRBJ1-5; 7 bases fit TRBD1. This CDR3 has 13 residues. Looked up from germline, CDR1 is SGHVS and CDR2 is FNYEAQ. This chain's CDR3 is CASSLDRGRPPHF. The CDR3 DNA is TGTGCCAGCAGCTTAGACAGGGGTCGCCCCCCGCATTTT.

This clonotype was seen a handful of times. The chain joins TRBV5-1 to TRBJ1-2; maybe TRBD1 (5 bases). V was shortened by 4 bases and J by 2 bases, with 9 bases between the two germline ends. The CDR3 loop spans 13 amino acids. Germline loops: CDR1 SGHRS, CDR2 YFSETQ. The CDR3, as DNA: TGCGCCAGCAGCCGGGGCCCGAACTATGGCTACACCTTC. This translates into CASSRGPNYGYTF.

V gene TRBV3-1 combines with J gene TRBJ1-4; weak D call: TRBD1 (6 bases). Trimming took 4 bases from V and 10 from J, leaving 19 bases between them. Germline V gene lookup returns CDR1 LGHDT and CDR2 YNNKEL (reference sequence). The CDR3 is 15 amino acids. The CDR3 region has the DNA TGTGCCAGCAGCCCAGGTCGGGGGCCGGTAGGAAAACTGTTTTTT. Amino acid sequence: CASSPGRGPVGKLFF.

There are a few counts of this clonotype. V and J are TRBV30 and TRBJ2-1; D possibly matches TRBD1 or TRBD2 (6 bases each). Germline lookup yields CDR1 GTSNPN and CDR2 SVGIG (reference sequence). There are 13 residues in the CDR3. Between the trimmed V and J ends, which lost 2 bases and 4 bases, there was a span of 9 bases. CDR3 sequence reads: CAWSKGGYNEQFF. In nucleotides, the CDR3 is TGTGCCTGGAGTAAGGGGGGATACAATGAGCAGTTCTTC.

This clonotype has only a few counts. The chain is built from TRBV20-1 and TRBJ2-5; D perhaps matches TRBD1 (5 bases). The germline V and J ends were trimmed by 0 bases and 5 bases, with 13 bases remaining between them. This CDR3 is built from 14 residues. Per germline, CDR1 DFQATT and CDR2 SNEGSKA (reference sequence). The DNA for the CDR3 is TGCAGTGCTAGAGAATGGGGCCAGGAGGAGACCCAGTACTTC. It is translated as CSAREWGQEETQYF.

This clonotype was seen only a few times. The chain is built from TRBV2 and TRBJ2-3, with TRBD1 matching over 9 bases. The CDR3 consists of 12 residues. The germline gives CDR1 SNHLY, CDR2 FYNNEI. CDR3 in amino acids: CATGTGSDTQYF. The CDR3 coding sequence is TGTGCGACCGGGACAGGGTCAGATACGCAGTATTTT.

The gene calls are TRBV19 and TRBJ1-2; D remains unclear. Germline values: CDR1 LNHDA, CDR2 SQIVND (reference sequence). The CDR3 totals 14 residues. V was cut by 3 bases and J by 5 bases, with 13 bases left in between. The chain's CDR3 is CASSMPGSPYGYTF. The CDR3 DNA reads TGTGCCAGTAGTATGCCCGGGTCCCCTTATGGCTACACCTTC.

This clonotype was detected many times. The V gene is TRBV6-1, the J gene TRBJ2-2, with D possibly TRBD2 on 6 matching bases. Trimming shortened V by 5 bases and J by 1 base, and 11 bases separated the two germline ends. The germline CDR1 and CDR2 sequences are MNHNS and SASEGT. The CDR3 sequence is 15 residues long. The CDR3 DNA is TGTGCCAGCAGTCCCGGGACTTTGAACACCGGGGAGCTGTTTTTT. This codes for CASSPGTLNTGELFF.

This clonotype was seen a handful of times. The chain links TRBV7-9 to TRBJ1-2; 7 bases line up with TRBD1. The CDR3 has 14 residues. J gave up 6 bases and V 5 bases, and 9 bases lay outside the gene matches. CDR1 is SEHNR, CDR2 FQNEAQ, per germline (reference sequence). The CDR3 DNA sequence: TGTGCCAGCAGCCTAGGACAGGCTATCGATGGCTACACCTTC. Residues: CASSLGQAIDGYTF. Full variable domain (outside the CDR3, taken from reference TRBV7-9 and TRBJ1-2): DTGVSQNPRHKITKRGQNVTFRCDPISEHNRLYWYRQTLGQGPEFLTYFQNEAQLEKSRLLSDRFSAERPKGSFSTLEIQRTEQGDSAMYLCASSLGQAIDGYTFGSGTRLTVV.

There are a few counts of this clonotype. V and J are TRBV10-3 and TRBJ2-7; D possibly uses TRBD1 or TRBD2 (6 bases each). The CDR3 extends over 12 amino acids. Looked up from germline, CDR1 is ENHRY and CDR2 is SYGVKD. The V end was cut by 8 bases, the J end by 6 bases, with 14 bases between. In nucleotides, the CDR3 is TGTGCCATCCGGGCCGAGGGGGGCGAGCAGTACGTC. This encodes CAIRAEGGEQYV.